The TCR beta chain described here comes from a study of T-cell reconstitution after alpha-beta-depleted transplantation in children. This clonotype occurred many times. Unique molecular identifiers were incorporated during preparation of the TCRbeta library. TCRdb re-called the PCR reads with MiXCR, one entry per CDR3 protein. The repertoire holds 190,000 or so distinct CDR3 sequences, with about 6.3% as singletons. Here the sequenced sample was PBMCs from the stem cell graft donor, taken from the stem cell graft. The sequence came from a human donor who donated a stem cell graft to a child with Wiskott-Aldrich syndrome.

The CDR3 bases are TGTGCCAGCAGTTCGACAGGGGGCCACGGCTATGGCTACACCTTC. Translation gives CASSSTGGHGYGYTF. This sequence joins TRBV28 and TRBJ1-2, with TRBD1 matching 10 bases. The V gene's germline CDR1 is MDHEN and CDR2 SYDVKM. The CDR3 totals 15 residues. V gave up 4 bases and J gave up 4 bases; unmatched junction bases: 6.